This is a list of T cell receptor beta chains from one sample in a study of blood T cell repertoires in COVID-19. The table came from immunoSEQ multiplex PCR; TCRdb's copy has only in-frame clones and leaves some out. The repertoire holds hundreds of thousands of clones, with roughly 80% as singletons. The sample consisted of peripheral blood. All receptors come from a woman in her fifties or sixties with acute or convalescent COVID-19. CDR3s include the opening cysteine and the closing phenylalanine or tryptophan. The order of the fields is D gene, J gene, V gene, clone size, CDR3 protein, CDR3 DNA. D genes are given only for firm matches. Clone size is stated in some rows and not others, as once, few, many or a class when expanded.

D: .
J: TRBJ1-5
V: TRBV3-1/TRBV3-2
size: .
CDR3: CASSPGSSNQPQHF
DNA: TGTGCCAGCAGCCCAGGCTCGAGCAATCAGCCCCAGCATTTT

D: .
J: TRBJ2-2
V: TRBV18
size: once
CDR3: CASSTSASGLAGELFF
DNA: TGTGCCAGCTCGACGAGCGCCTCCGGGTTGGCCGGGGAGCTGTTTTTT

D: .
J: TRBJ2-3
V: TRBV30
size: .
CDR3: CAWSKRRSDTQYF
DNA: TGTGCCTGGAGTAAGAGAAGGAGTGACACGCAGTATTTT

D: .
J: TRBJ1-2
V: TRBV15
size: .
CDR3: CATSRDRPAGNYGYTF
DNA: TGTGCCACCAGCAGAGATAGGCCTGCCGGGAACTATGGCTACACCTTC

D: .
J: TRBJ1-1
V: TRBV19
size: .
CDR3: CASSIIKQGLNTEAFF
DNA: TGTGCCAGTAGTATAATTAAACAGGGTTTGAACACTGAAGCTTTCTTT

D: TRBD2
J: TRBJ2-5
V: TRBV5-1
size: few
CDR3: CASSLTSGGRDQYF
DNA: TGCGCCAGCAGCTTGACTAGCGGGGGCCGAGACCAGTACTTC

D: .
J: TRBJ2-7
V: TRBV18
size: .
CDR3: CASSPSSGNNYEQYF
DNA: TGTGCCAGCTCACCGAGCTCCGGGAACAACTACGAGCAGTACTTC

D: .
J: TRBJ2-7
V: TRBV6-5
size: .
CDR3: CASSLRDFSYEQYF
DNA: TGTGCCAGCAGTCTCAGGGACTTCTCCTACGAGCAGTACTTC

D: .
J: TRBJ1-3
V: TRBV15
size: .
CDR3: CATSRDQGSGNTIYF
DNA: TGTGCCACCAGCAGAGATCAGGGGTCTGGAAACACCATATATTTT

D: TRBD1
J: TRBJ1-5
V: TRBV9
size: .
CDR3: CASSPGQGFQPQHF
DNA: TGTGCCAGCAGTCCGGGACAGGGTTTTCAGCCCCAGCATTTT

D: .
J: TRBJ1-3
V: TRBV27
size: .
CDR3: CASSLAGSGNTIYF
DNA: TGTGCCAGCAGTCTGGCAGGGTCTGGAAACACCATATATTTT

D: .
J: TRBJ2-4
V: TRBV5-1
size: few
CDR3: CASSLDWDLAKNIQYF
DNA: TGCGCCAGCAGCTTAGATTGGGACTTAGCCAAAAACATTCAGTACTTC

D: TRBD1
J: TRBJ2-2
V: TRBV29-1
size: .
CDR3: CSVGTGNPGELFF
DNA: TGCAGCGTTGGGACAGGGAATCCCGGGGAGCTGTTTTTT

D: .
J: TRBJ2-1
V: TRBV19
size: .
CDR3: CASSIVGSDYNEQFF
DNA: TGTGCCAGTAGTATAGTCGGTAGCGACTACAATGAGCAGTTCTTC

D: TRBD1
J: TRBJ1-1
V: TRBV29-1
size: .
CDR3: CSTSLRGGEAFF
DNA: TGCAGCACCTCTCTCAGAGGGGGCGAAGCTTTCTTT

D: TRBD1
J: TRBJ1-2
V: TRBV5-4
size: .
CDR3: CASSLVGTGGNYGYTF
DNA: TGTGCCAGCAGCTTGGTCGGTACAGGGGGTAACTATGGCTACACCTTC

D: .
J: TRBJ2-1
V: TRBV2
size: .
CDR3: CASSDSVYNEQFF
DNA: TGTGCCAGCAGCGATTCAGTCTACAATGAGCAGTTCTTC

D: TRBD1
J: TRBJ1-1
V: TRBV19
size: .
CDR3: CASTRDRAAEAFF
DNA: TGTGCCAGTACCCGAGACAGGGCAGCTGAAGCTTTCTTT

D: TRBD1
J: TRBJ1-5
V: TRBV18
size: .
CDR3: CASSYGNRGFEPQHF
DNA: TGTGCCAGCTCATACGGGAACAGGGGGTTTGAGCCCCAGCATTTT

D: .
J: TRBJ1-2
V: TRBV4-2
size: .
CDR3: CASSPVAEYGYTF
DNA: TGTGCCAGCAGCCCGGTTGCGGAGTATGGCTACACCTTC

D: .
J: TRBJ1-2
V: TRBV27
size: .
CDR3: CASSFQGRRADWYTF
DNA: TGTGCCAGCAGTTTTCAGGGGAGACGGGCGGATTGGTACACCTTC

D: TRBD1
J: TRBJ1-2
V: TRBV9
size: once
CDR3: CASSGGTGGLYGYTF
DNA: TGTGCCAGCAGCGGGGGTACAGGGGGCCTCTATGGCTACACCTTC

D: TRBD1
J: TRBJ2-7
V: TRBV28
size: .
CDR3: CASSSGTGNLYEQYF
DNA: TGTGCCAGCAGTTCCGGGACAGGGAATCTCTACGAGCAGTACTTC

D: TRBD2
J: TRBJ2-3
V: TRBV10-3
size: .
CDR3: CAISDLGTSGGEPTDTQYF
DNA: TGTGCCATCAGTGACCTAGGGACTAGCGGGGGGGAACCCACAGATACGCAGTATTTT

D: TRBD1
J: TRBJ1-1
V: TRBV7-2
size: .
CDR3: CASSPRSGTGVKAFF
DNA: TGTGCCAGCAGCCCCCGGTCTGGGACAGGGGTTAAAGCTTTCTTT

D: .
J: TRBJ1-6
V: TRBV6-2/TRBV6-3
size: few
CDR3: CASSYMGAVAASPLHF
DNA: TGTGCCAGCAGTTATATGGGAGCAGTCGCCGCTTCACCCCTCCACTTT

D: TRBD2
J: TRBJ2-1
V: TRBV2
size: .
CDR3: CASSVGGRTYNEQFF
DNA: TGTGCCAGCAGTGTGGGCGGGAGGACCTACAATGAGCAGTTCTTC

D: .
J: TRBJ2-5
V: TRBV7-9
size: .
CDR3: CASSPGGHLRMETQYF
DNA: TGTGCCAGCAGCCCGGGGGGACATCTTCGTATGGAGACCCAGTACTTC